These T cell receptor beta chains were read from a single sample in a study of blood T cells in healthy people across ages. From the 5' RACE reads, TCRdb called clonotypes with MiXCR, one entry per CDR3 protein. The table shows under 1,000,000 distinct CDR3 sequences, with about 36% occurring only once. Sequencing was carried out using blood. The source is a man aged 18 to 30 in good health. Each CDR3 is given with its conserved first and last residue. Each record gives: D gene, CDR3 length, V gene, clone size, J gene, CDR3 protein, CDR3 DNA. D genes are given only for firm matches. Clone sizes are given selectively: once, few, many, or a class where the clone is expanded.

D gene: NA
CDR3 length: 15
V gene: TRBV9
clone size: many
J gene: TRBJ1-6
CDR3 protein: CASSKLGDPNSPLHF
CDR3 DNA: TGTGCCAGCAGCAAACTGGGGGACCCGAATTCACCCCTCCACTTT

D gene: NA
CDR3 length: 17
V gene: TRBV9
clone size: NA
J gene: TRBJ1-1
CDR3 protein: CASSPQLGGMGNTEAFF
CDR3 DNA: TGTGCCAGCAGCCCCCAGTTGGGGGGCATGGGGAACACTGAAGCTTTCTTT

D gene: NA
CDR3 length: 14
V gene: TRBV7-9
clone size: few
J gene: TRBJ1-2
CDR3 protein: CASSHILGPYGYTF
CDR3 DNA: TGTGCCAGCAGCCACATCCTTGGACCCTATGGCTACACCTTC

D gene: NA
CDR3 length: 15
V gene: TRBV2
clone size: NA
J gene: TRBJ2-3
CDR3 protein: CASSAVEGGTDTQYF
CDR3 DNA: TGTGCCAGCAGTGCTGTAGAGGGGGGCACAGATACGCAGTATTTT

D gene: NA
CDR3 length: 16
V gene: TRBV4-1
clone size: few
J gene: TRBJ1-5
CDR3 protein: CASSLGRDTHNQPQHF
CDR3 DNA: TGCGCCAGCAGCCTCGGCCGGGACACACATAATCAGCCCCAGCATTTT

D gene: TRBD2
CDR3 length: 15
V gene: TRBV6-6
clone size: NA
J gene: TRBJ2-1
CDR3 protein: CASSYERGGYNEQFF
CDR3 DNA: TGTGCCAGCAGTTACGAGCGGGGGGGATACAATGAGCAGTTCTTC

D gene: TRBD2
CDR3 length: 13
V gene: TRBV7-3
clone size: many
J gene: TRBJ2-3
CDR3 protein: CASSPGGEDTQYF
CDR3 DNA: TGTGCCAGCAGCCCCGGGGGGGAAGATACGCAGTATTTT

D gene: TRBD1
CDR3 length: 17
V gene: TRBV10-3
clone size: NA
J gene: TRBJ2-1
CDR3 protein: CAIRPGGQGAVRDEQFF
CDR3 DNA: TGTGCCATCAGACCCGGTGGGCAGGGGGCAGTAAGGGATGAGCAGTTCTTC

D gene: NA
CDR3 length: 14
V gene: TRBV20-1
clone size: many
J gene: TRBJ1-5
CDR3 protein: CSASTHRSNQPQHF
CDR3 DNA: TGCAGTGCTAGTACACACAGGAGCAATCAGCCCCAGCATTTT

D gene: NA
CDR3 length: 13
V gene: TRBV6-4
clone size: few
J gene: TRBJ2-3
CDR3 protein: CASSAQWSYVWYF
CDR3 DNA: TGTGCCAGCAGTGCCCAATGGTCCTACGTGTGGTATTTT

D gene: TRBD2
CDR3 length: 15
V gene: TRBV5-1
clone size: NA
J gene: TRBJ2-1
CDR3 protein: CASSLAAGAYNEQFF
CDR3 DNA: TGCGCCAGCAGCTTAGCAGCGGGGGCTTACAATGAGCAGTTCTTC

D gene: TRBD1
CDR3 length: 14
V gene: TRBV10-3
clone size: NA
J gene: TRBJ1-6
CDR3 protein: CATRWTGGNSPLHF
CDR3 DNA: TGTGCCACCAGATGGACAGGGGGTAATTCACCCCTCCACTTT

D gene: TRBD2
CDR3 length: 13
V gene: TRBV10-2
clone size: few
J gene: TRBJ2-1
CDR3 protein: CATERGDHNEQFF
CDR3 DNA: TGCGCCACAGAGCGGGGGGACCACAATGAGCAGTTCTTC

D gene: TRBD2
CDR3 length: 16
V gene: TRBV5-1
clone size: NA
J gene: TRBJ2-5
CDR3 protein: CASSFRERGYQETRYF
CDR3 DNA: TGCGCCAGCAGCTTTAGGGAGCGGGGGTACCAAGAGACCCGGTACTTC

D gene: NA
CDR3 length: 13
V gene: TRBV5-6
clone size: few
J gene: TRBJ2-2
CDR3 protein: CASSLDDTGELFF
CDR3 DNA: TGTGCCAGCAGCTTGGATGACACCGGGGAGCTGTTTTTT

D gene: TRBD2
CDR3 length: 15
V gene: TRBV20-1
clone size: few
J gene: TRBJ2-3
CDR3 protein: CSGTSGGLSTDTQYF
CDR3 DNA: TGCAGTGGGACTAGCGGGGGCCTAAGCACAGATACGCAGTATTTT

D gene: TRBD2
CDR3 length: 15
V gene: TRBV20-1
clone size: NA
J gene: TRBJ2-7
CDR3 protein: CSAGSPSGGYNEQYF
CDR3 DNA: TGCAGTGCTGGGAGCCCTAGCGGGGGATACAATGAGCAGTACTTC

D gene: TRBD1
CDR3 length: 16
V gene: TRBV7-2
clone size: NA
J gene: TRBJ2-7
CDR3 protein: CASTRPGTGRYNEQYF
CDR3 DNA: TGTGCCAGCACGCGCCCGGGGACAGGGAGATACAATGAGCAGTACTTC

D gene: NA
CDR3 length: 13
V gene: TRBV3-1
clone size: NA
J gene: TRBJ2-4
CDR3 protein: CASRSRTGRIQYF
CDR3 DNA: TGTGCCAGCCGCTCGCGGACCGGTCGCATTCAGTACTTC

D gene: TRBD1
CDR3 length: 15
V gene: TRBV4-1
clone size: once
J gene: TRBJ1-3
CDR3 protein: CASSQDRGLGNTIYF
CDR3 DNA: TGCGCCAGCAGCCAAGACAGGGGGCTTGGAAACACCATATATTTT

D gene: TRBD1
CDR3 length: 12
V gene: TRBV28
clone size: few
J gene: TRBJ1-5
CDR3 protein: CASRQGGQPQHF
CDR3 DNA: TGTGCCAGCCGACAGGGAGGTCAGCCCCAGCATTTT

D gene: NA
CDR3 length: 14
V gene: TRBV9
clone size: few
J gene: TRBJ1-1
CDR3 protein: CASSVDWGDTEAFF
CDR3 DNA: TGTGCCAGCAGCGTAGATTGGGGTGACACTGAAGCTTTCTTT

D gene: NA
CDR3 length: 15
V gene: TRBV5-1
clone size: many
J gene: TRBJ2-1
CDR3 protein: CASSLSGGKNNEQFF
CDR3 DNA: TGCGCCAGCAGCTTGTCAGGAGGAAAGAACAATGAGCAGTTCTTC

D gene: TRBD2
CDR3 length: 16
V gene: TRBV6-5
clone size: NA
J gene: TRBJ2-3
CDR3 protein: CASSYGLAGSTDTQYF
CDR3 DNA: TGTGCCAGCAGTTATGGACTAGCGGGGAGCACAGATACGCAGTATTTT

D gene: NA
CDR3 length: 14
V gene: TRBV2
clone size: NA
J gene: TRBJ2-7
CDR3 protein: CASSDGYPAYEQYF
CDR3 DNA: TGTGCCAGCAGTGATGGGTACCCTGCCTACGAGCAGTACTTC

D gene: NA
CDR3 length: 13
V gene: TRBV6-5
clone size: NA
J gene: TRBJ1-2
CDR3 protein: CASSQSEGYGYTF
CDR3 DNA: TGTGCCAGCTCCCAATCGGAGGGCTATGGCTACACCTTC

D gene: TRBD2
CDR3 length: 15
V gene: TRBV12-3/TRBV12-4
clone size: once
J gene: TRBJ2-1
CDR3 protein: CASRIAGGPYNEQFF
CDR3 DNA: TGTGCCAGCAGGATAGCGGGAGGCCCTTACAATGAGCAGTTCTTC

D gene: TRBD2
CDR3 length: 14
V gene: TRBV20-1
clone size: NA
J gene: TRBJ2-5
CDR3 protein: CSASLAGGRNEQYF
CDR3 DNA: TGCAGTGCTAGCCTAGCGGGGGGGAGGAATGAGCAGTACTTC

D gene: NA
CDR3 length: 15
V gene: TRBV7-6
clone size: few
J gene: TRBJ1-2
CDR3 protein: CASSLARQGTYGYTF
CDR3 DNA: TGTGCCAGCAGCTTAGCGCGGCAGGGTACCTATGGCTACACCTTC

D gene: NA
CDR3 length: 15
V gene: TRBV4-3
clone size: many
J gene: TRBJ2-5
CDR3 protein: CASSQDPASEETQYF
CDR3 DNA: TGCGCCAGCAGCCAAGATCCCGCGTCGGAAGAGACCCAGTACTTC

D gene: NA
CDR3 length: 12
V gene: TRBV14
clone size: NA
J gene: TRBJ2-2
CDR3 protein: CASQGPTGELFF
CDR3 DNA: TGTGCCAGCCAGGGACCGACCGGGGAGCTGTTTTTT

D gene: NA
CDR3 length: 16
V gene: TRBV6-6
clone size: NA
J gene: TRBJ2-6
CDR3 protein: CASRFTPYSGANVLTF
CDR3 DNA: TGTGCCAGCAGATTTACACCATACTCTGGGGCCAACGTCCTGACTTTC

D gene: TRBD1
CDR3 length: 13
V gene: TRBV12-3/TRBV12-4
clone size: NA
J gene: TRBJ2-5
CDR3 protein: CASSSTTGLEQYF
CDR3 DNA: TGTGCCAGCAGTTCGACGACAGGGCTTGAGCAGTACTTC

D gene: TRBD2
CDR3 length: 16
V gene: TRBV4-2
clone size: NA
J gene: TRBJ2-1
CDR3 protein: CASSPGTSGRNNEQFF
CDR3 DNA: TGTGCCAGCAGCCCCGGGACTAGCGGGAGGAACAATGAGCAGTTCTTC

D gene: TRBD1
CDR3 length: 15
V gene: TRBV18
clone size: few
J gene: TRBJ1-1
CDR3 protein: CASSPKDRASAEAFF
CDR3 DNA: TGTGCCAGCTCACCCAAAGACAGGGCGTCCGCTGAAGCTTTCTTT

D gene: NA
CDR3 length: 15
V gene: TRBV15
clone size: NA
J gene: TRBJ2-6
CDR3 protein: CATSREVSGANVLTF
CDR3 DNA: TGTGCCACCAGCAGAGAGGTCTCTGGGGCCAACGTCCTGACTTTC

D gene: NA
CDR3 length: 13
V gene: TRBV5-1
clone size: NA
J gene: TRBJ2-2
CDR3 protein: CASSRDPPGELFF
CDR3 DNA: TGCGCCAGCAGTCGGGACCCCCCAGGGGAGCTGTTTTTT

D gene: NA
CDR3 length: 14
V gene: TRBV12-3/TRBV12-4
clone size: few
J gene: TRBJ2-7
CDR3 protein: CASSLAATSYEQYF
CDR3 DNA: TGTGCCAGCAGTTTGGCGGCTACTTCCTACGAGCAGTACTTC

D gene: NA
CDR3 length: 15
V gene: TRBV7-3
clone size: NA
J gene: TRBJ2-5
CDR3 protein: CASSLAGQTQETQYF
CDR3 DNA: TGTGCCAGCAGCTTAGCGGGTCAGACCCAAGAGACCCAGTACTTC

D gene: NA
CDR3 length: 13
V gene: TRBV20-1
clone size: few
J gene: TRBJ2-7
CDR3 protein: CSASGMSSYEQYF
CDR3 DNA: TGCAGTGCTAGCGGGATGAGCTCCTACGAGCAGTACTTC

D gene: NA
CDR3 length: 14
V gene: TRBV5-1
clone size: NA
J gene: TRBJ1-2
CDR3 protein: CASSLESVEDGYTF
CDR3 DNA: TGCGCCAGCAGCTTGGAATCGGTGGAGGATGGCTACACCTTC

D gene: TRBD1
CDR3 length: 17
V gene: TRBV4-3
clone size: NA
J gene: TRBJ2-5
CDR3 protein: CASSQEGYGRQGETQYF
CDR3 DNA: TGCGCCAGCAGCCAAGAAGGTTACGGTAGACAGGGTGAGACCCAGTACTTC

D gene: TRBD1
CDR3 length: 15
V gene: TRBV12-3/TRBV12-4
clone size: many
J gene: TRBJ2-2
CDR3 protein: CASSFGQGNTGELFF
CDR3 DNA: TGTGCCAGCAGTTTTGGACAGGGGAACACCGGGGAGCTGTTTTTT

D gene: TRBD2
CDR3 length: 17
V gene: TRBV3-1
clone size: NA
J gene: TRBJ2-1
CDR3 protein: CASSQLAVLAGYNKQFF
CDR3 DNA: TGTGCAAGCAGCCAACTGGCGGTGCTAGCGGGGTACAATAAGCAGTTCTTC

D gene: NA
CDR3 length: 14
V gene: TRBV6-2/TRBV6-3
clone size: NA
J gene: TRBJ2-1
CDR3 protein: CASGRDGGYNEQFF
CDR3 DNA: TGTGCCAGCGGCAGGGACGGTGGGTACAATGAGCAGTTCTTC

D gene: TRBD1
CDR3 length: 14
V gene: TRBV7-2
clone size: few
J gene: TRBJ2-3
CDR3 protein: CASSQGQGRDTQYF
CDR3 DNA: TGTGCCAGCAGCCAAGGACAGGGGCGGGATACGCAGTATTTT

D gene: NA
CDR3 length: 15
V gene: TRBV20-1
clone size: many
J gene: TRBJ1-2
CDR3 protein: CSARDDPGPIYGYTF
CDR3 DNA: TGCAGTGCTAGAGATGATCCAGGGCCTATATATGGCTACACCTTC

D gene: NA
CDR3 length: 14
V gene: TRBV6-2/TRBV6-3
clone size: NA
J gene: TRBJ2-7
CDR3 protein: CASTDMPLYNEQYF
CDR3 DNA: TGTGCCAGCACCGACATGCCTCTTTACAATGAGCAGTACTTC

D gene: NA
CDR3 length: 16
V gene: TRBV3-1
clone size: NA
J gene: TRBJ1-1
CDR3 protein: CASSQRGRIGHTEAFF
CDR3 DNA: TGCGCCAGCAGCCAGAGGGGCAGGATCGGCCACACTGAAGCTTTCTTT

D gene: NA
CDR3 length: 13
V gene: TRBV2
clone size: few
J gene: TRBJ1-2
CDR3 protein: CASSESTGGRYTF
CDR3 DNA: TGTGCCAGCAGTGAAAGTACGGGCGGTCGCTACACCTTC

D gene: NA
CDR3 length: 14
V gene: TRBV7-2
clone size: NA
J gene: TRBJ2-5
CDR3 protein: CASRVPGVQKTQYF
CDR3 DNA: TGTGCCAGCAGGGTACCAGGGGTCCAAAAGACCCAGTACTTC

D gene: NA
CDR3 length: 13
V gene: TRBV20-1
clone size: few
J gene: TRBJ1-6
CDR3 protein: CSASPQAESPLHF
CDR3 DNA: TGCAGTGCTAGTCCCCAAGCGGAATCACCCCTCCACTTT

D gene: NA
CDR3 length: 14
V gene: TRBV9
clone size: NA
J gene: TRBJ2-1
CDR3 protein: CASSVSPAQETQFF
CDR3 DNA: TGTGCCAGCAGCGTTAGTCCGGCACAAGAGACCCAGTTCTTC

D gene: NA
CDR3 length: 16
V gene: TRBV25-1
clone size: few
J gene: TRBJ2-2
CDR3 protein: CASSEAGDGGTGELFF
CDR3 DNA: TGTGCCAGCAGTGAAGCAGGGGACGGTGGCACCGGGGAGCTGTTTTTT

D gene: TRBD2
CDR3 length: 16
V gene: TRBV6-6
clone size: once
J gene: TRBJ2-3
CDR3 protein: CASDSGLAGGTDTQYF
CDR3 DNA: TGTGCCAGCGATTCGGGACTAGCGGGGGGTACAGATACGCAGTATTTT

D gene: TRBD1
CDR3 length: 13
V gene: TRBV10-3
clone size: many
J gene: TRBJ1-6
CDR3 protein: CASSDRGNSPLHF
CDR3 DNA: TGTGCCAGCTCTGACAGGGGGAATTCACCCCTCCACTTT

D gene: NA
CDR3 length: 14
V gene: TRBV7-6
clone size: few
J gene: TRBJ2-5
CDR3 protein: CASSLRPGQETQYF
CDR3 DNA: TGTGCCAGCAGCTTACGTCCCGGACAGGAGACCCAGTACTTC

D gene: NA
CDR3 length: 14
V gene: TRBV20-1
clone size: few
J gene: TRBJ2-1
CDR3 protein: CSARRDSSYNEQFF
CDR3 DNA: TGCAGTGCTAGGCGGGATAGCTCCTACAATGAGCAGTTCTTC

D gene: NA
CDR3 length: 11
V gene: TRBV12-3/TRBV12-4
clone size: few
J gene: TRBJ2-3
CDR3 protein: CASSFEDTQYF
CDR3 DNA: TGTGCCAGCAGTTTTGAAGATACGCAGTATTTT

D gene: NA
CDR3 length: 14
V gene: TRBV4-2
clone size: NA
J gene: TRBJ2-5
CDR3 protein: CASSQVSEAETQYF
CDR3 DNA: TGTGCCAGCAGCCAAGTTTCCGAGGCGGAGACCCAGTACTTC